One and the same sample provided the 32 T cell receptor beta chains below, sequenced in a study of identifying expanded T cells in peripheral blood (dated by TCRdb to between 2019 and 2020). Library construction relied on the immunoSEQ multiplex PCR assay. The table was pulled from immuneACCESS by TCRdb, which kept in-frame rearrangements only. Such tables lose some clones; where checked, under half of the loss comes from unresolved V genes, and the rest has no known cause. Across this sample there are under 120,000 clones, with approximately 90% seen only once. The ten largest make up about 16% of the sample. The sample taken for sequencing was blood. These receptors all come from a person between 18 and 75 years old in good health.

This chain uses TRBV7-8 with TRBJ2-5; 7 bases agree with TRBD2. The CDR3 runs 16 residues. CDR1 and CDR2 from the germline V gene are SGHVS and FQNEAQ. After removal of 1 base from V and 4 bases from J, the junction contained 9 bases not matched to a gene. The CDR3 nucleotides read TGTGCCAGCAGCTTAGATCGAGGACTAGGGTTAGAGACCCAGTACTTC. This gives the protein CASSLDRGLGLETQYF.

The V and J genes are TRBV29-1 and TRBJ2-1; 14 bases map to TRBD2. V trimming: 6 bases; J trimming: 8 bases; junction bases outside the gene matches: 6. Germline lookup yields CDR1 SQVTM and CDR2 ANQGSEA. The CDR3 length is 14 residues. CDR3 sequence: CSVTGLAGGHEQFF. The DNA for the CDR3 is TGCAGCGTCACTGGACTAGCGGGGGGACATGAGCAGTTCTTC.

The chain employs TRBV30 and TRBJ1-1; 7 nucleotides agree with TRBD1. Germline V lookup: CDR1 GTSNPN, CDR2 SVGIG (reference sequence). Trimming removed 2 bases from V and 10 bases from J; junction bases left unmatched: 13. The CDR3 is made up of 14 amino acids. CDR3 amino acids: CAWSLGGVGQRAFF. CDR3 DNA sequence: TGTGCCTGGAGTCTAGGGGGCGTAGGTCAGCGAGCTTTCTTT.

The chain joins TRBV7-2 to TRBJ2-5; D is undetermined. The germline gives CDR1 SGHTA, CDR2 FQGNSA. V was cut by 1 base and J by 5 bases, with 17 bases left in between. The CDR3 is 16 residues long. CDR3 DNA: TGTGCCAGCAGCTTAGGAGGTACGGGCCGTAGGGAGACCCAGTACTTC. Protein: CASSLGGTGRRETQYF.

In its sample, this clone was seen a few times. This chain joins TRBV6-6 and TRBJ2-2, with D unclear. CDR3 length: 13 residues. Trimming stripped 2 bases from V and 7 bases from J, with 8 bases between. The germline CDR1 and CDR2 sequences are MNHNY and SVGAGI (reference sequence). This CDR3 is CASSYTGGGELFF. The DNA of the CDR3 is TGTGCCAGCAGTTACACTGGCGGCGGGGAGCTGTTTTTT.

The chain uses TRBV9 and TRBJ2-3; 7 nucleotides match TRBD2. CDR3 length: 15 amino acids. Germline-derived CDR1 and CDR2 are SGDLS and YYNGEE. The V and J ends lost 0 bases and 1 base, in that order; junction bases with no gene match: 2. DNA for the CDR3: TGTGCCAGCAGCGTAGGGCTAGCGGGCACAGATACGCAGTATTTT. Its protein is CASSVGLAGTDTQYF.

This chain connects TRBV4-3 to TRBJ1-2; D call uncertain. Germline loops: CDR1 LGHNA, CDR2 YSLEER. Trimming cost V 3 bases and J 4 bases, with 15 bases left between them. The CDR3 has 15 amino acids. This CDR3 is CASSHIVGGGYGYTF. CDR3 bases: TGCGCCAGCAGCCACATTGTTGGAGGCGGCTATGGCTACACCTTC.

The chain couples TRBV2 to TRBJ2-5, with D possibly matching TRBD1 (6 bases). V was clipped by 4 bases and J by 0 bases, with 21 bases between them. The germline V gene has CDR1 SNHLY and CDR2 FYNNEI. This CDR3 region has 18 residues. CDR3 region: CASSGGWGPGHHQETQYF. Written as DNA, the CDR3 is TGTGCCAGCAGTGGGGGTTGGGGTCCGGGACACCACCAAGAGACCCAGTACTTC.

The V gene is TRBV7-2, the J gene TRBJ2-3; 10 bases map to TRBD2. Germline CDR1 is SGHTA and CDR2 is FQGNSA. V lost 4 bases and J lost 5; bases outside the gene matches: 6. This CDR3 region has 15 residues. CDR3 loop: CASSSSGGALDTQYF. CDR3 DNA sequence: TGTGCCAGCAGCTCCAGCGGGGGGGCCCTAGATACGCAGTATTTT.

J is TRBJ2-7 and V is TRBV5-1; D gene ambiguous. The CDR3 spans 12 residues. The germline gives CDR1 SGHRS, CDR2 YFSETQ. V lost 0 bases and J 3 bases, leaving 4 bases between the germline ends. CDR3 residues: CASSLGYYEQYF. The CDR3 coding sequence is TGCGCCAGCAGCTTGGGCTACTACGAGCAGTACTTC. Together with reference TRBV5-1 and TRBJ2-7, the CDR3 gives the full variable domain: KAGVTQTPRYLIKTRGQQVTLSCSPISGHRSVSWYQQTPGQGLQFLFEYFSETQRNKGNFPGRFSGRQFSNSRSEMNVSTLELGDSALYLCASSLGYYEQYFGPGTRLTVT.

The chain recombines TRBV7-9 with TRBJ2-7; TRBD1 is a possible D gene (6 bases). Germline V lookup: CDR1 SEHNR, CDR2 FQNEAQ (reference sequence). Trimming stripped 1 base from V and 2 bases from J, with 9 bases between. The CDR3 has 14 amino acids. The CDR3 DNA follows: TGTGCCAGCAGCTTAGGGGGGCGGGCCTACGAGCAGTACTTC. This gives the protein CASSLGGRAYEQYF.

The CDR3 region has the DNA TGTGCCAGCAGCTTAGTGGGCGGGAGCTCCTACAATGAGCAGTTCTTC. Translating gives CASSLVGGSSYNEQFF. The chain has TRBV7-2 and TRBJ2-1; TRBD2 matches 7 bases. Germline V gives CDR1 SGHTA, CDR2 FQGNSA. The CDR3 contains 16 residues. The ends lost 1 base at V and 0 bases at J; junction bases unmatched: 3.

This clone came up once. The rearrangement uses TRBV7-2 and TRBJ2-3; 7 nucleotides align to TRBD1. The V gene end was trimmed by 5 bases and the J gene end by 6 bases; junction bases not matched to a gene: 8. This CDR3 contains 14 residues. The germline CDR1 and CDR2 sequences are SGHTA and FQGNSA. CDR3 loop: CASSRTGDKDTQYF. DNA for the CDR3: TGTGCCAGCAGCCGAACAGGGGATAAGGATACGCAGTATTTT. The full variable domain, rest sourced from reference TRBV7-2 and TRBJ2-3, is GAGVSQSPSNKVTEKGKDVELRCDPISGHTALYWYRQSLGQGLEFLIYFQGNSAPDKSGLPSDRFSAERTGGSVSTLTIQRTQQEDSAVYLCASSRTGDKDTQYFGPGTRLTVL.

This sequence joins TRBV18 and TRBJ2-6; D may be TRBD1 (6 bases). Germline V gene data show CDR1 as KGHSH and CDR2 as LQKENI. Trimming took off 2 bases at V and 0 bases at J, with 23 bases between the two ends. The CDR3 has 21 residues. CDR3 sequence: CASSPYSATVPGVSGANVLTF. In DNA, the CDR3 is TGTGCCAGCTCACCATACAGCGCCACCGTCCCAGGGGTCTCTGGGGCCAACGTCCTGACTTTC.

This clone was picked up one time. The rearrangement uses TRBV5-8 and TRBJ1-1; D unresolved. This CDR3 is 13 amino acids long. The V gene lost 4 bases and the J gene lost 4 bases, with 11 bases spanning the gap. Germline-derived CDR1 and CDR2 are SGHTS and YDEGEE. The chain's CDR3 is CASSKRFTTEAFF. The CDR3 DNA reads as TGTGCCAGCAGCAAAAGGTTTACCACTGAAGCTTTCTTT. The full variable domain, in which reference TRBV5-8 and TRBJ1-1 provide the parts outside the CDR3, is EAGVTQSPTHLIKTRGQQATLRCSPISGHTSVYWYQQALGLGLQFLLWYDEGEERNRGNFPPRFSGRQFPNYSSELNVNALELEDSALYLCASSKRFTTEAFFGQGTRLTVV.

The chain employs TRBV28 and TRBJ1-4, with D possibly being TRBD1 (5 bases). The CDR3 loop spans 13 amino acids. Germline V lookup: CDR1 MDHEN, CDR2 SYDVKM. Trimming shortened V by 5 bases and J by 6 bases, and 10 bases separated the two germline ends. CDR3 bases: TGTGCCAGCAGTCGTGGGGGGGATGAAAAACTGTTTTTT. Translation: CASSRGGDEKLFF.

The chain recombines TRBV7-6 with TRBJ2-1; TRBD1 matches 9 bases. CDR3 size: 13 residues. Trimming took 1 base from V and 9 from J; bases not matched to a gene: 1. CDR1 and CDR2 from the germline V gene are SGHVS and FNYEAQ. As DNA, the CDR3 is TGTGCCAGCAGCTTAGGACAGGGGGTTGAGCAGTTCTTC. As protein: CASSLGQGVEQFF.

This chain links TRBV28 with TRBJ1-2; D is undetermined. The length of the CDR3 is 11 residues. The V gene's germline CDR1 is MDHEN and CDR2 SYDVKM. Trimming shortened V by 8 bases and J by 1 base, and 5 bases separated the two germline ends. CDR3 residues: CASQINYGYTF. CDR3 nucleotides: TGTGCCAGCCAGATTAACTATGGCTACACCTTC.

The CDR3 DNA sequence: TGTGCCAGCAGCAGGGACAGGGGGCGGGAAAAACTGTTTTTT. Translated, it gives CASSRDRGREKLFF. The chain recombines TRBV5-5 with TRBJ1-4; 12 positions match TRBD1. Losses at the gene ends were 4 bases for V and 8 bases for J; bases not matched to a gene: 3. Looked up from germline, CDR1 is SGHKS and CDR2 is YYEKEE (reference sequence). The CDR3 covers 14 residues.

The chain links TRBV29-1 to TRBJ2-7, with a tentative D call TRBD1 (5 bases). Germline V gives CDR1 SQVTM, CDR2 ANQGSEA. The length of the CDR3 is 11 residues. V gave up 4 bases and J gave up 4 bases, with 8 bases separating them. The CDR3 coding sequence is TGCAGCGTTGGGGGCAGTTACGAGCAGTACTTC. Its protein is CSVGGSYEQYF.

The chain is built from TRBV7-2 and TRBJ2-7, with a tentative D call TRBD1 (6 bases). CDR1 and CDR2 (germline): SGHTA, FQGNSA. CDR3 length: 15 residues. The ends were cut back, 5 bases at V and 2 bases at J, with 16 bases in the middle. This CDR3 is CASSPQQGSPYEQYF. Here the CDR3 DNA reads TGTGCCAGCAGCCCTCAACAGGGATCCCCCTACGAGCAGTACTTC.

Only a few counts were recorded for this clone. Additional DNA sequences in this sample encode the identical CDR3. J is TRBJ2-7 and V is TRBV6-5, with TRBD2 identical over 13 bases. The CDR3 extends over 15 amino acids. The germline CDR1 and CDR2 sequences are MNHEY and SVGAGI. Trimming took 0 bases from V and 4 from J; bases not matched to a gene: 0. The CDR3 reads CASSYSTSGGYEQYF. For the CDR3, the DNA is TGTGCCAGCAGTTACTCGACTAGCGGGGGGTACGAGCAGTACTTC.

The genes are TRBV2 and TRBJ2-1; 8 bases fit TRBD2. The CDR3 totals 15 residues. Germline V CDR1 and CDR2: SNHLY, FYNNEI. Trimming removed 4 bases from V and 2 bases from J; junction bases left unmatched: 4. Here the CDR3 reads CASSGSGGPYNEQFF. The CDR3, as DNA: TGTGCCAGCAGTGGGAGCGGGGGTCCCTACAATGAGCAGTTCTTC.

This clone has a handful of counts. The chain couples TRBV7-2 to TRBJ2-3; 8 nucleotides match TRBD1. J was trimmed by 6 bases and V by 5 bases; bases with no gene match: 10. Germline lookup yields CDR1 SGHTA and CDR2 FQGNSA. There are 15 residues in the CDR3. CDR3 protein: CASSRDRGSGDTQYF. The CDR3 bases are TGTGCCAGCAGCAGAGACAGGGGCAGCGGGGATACGCAGTATTTT.

On this clone: Other DNA sequences within the sample encode an identical CDR3. In nucleotides, the CDR3 is TGTGCCAGCAGCCCGGGGGGGACAGGGGGCGCGCGGGGCTACACCTTC. Translating gives CASSPGGTGGARGYTF. The chain recombines TRBV5-4 with TRBJ1-2; 12 nucleotides match TRBD1. The CDR3 runs to 16 residues. Unmatched junction bases numbered 12, after V lost 4 bases and J lost 8 bases. CDR1 SGHNT and CDR2 YYREEE come from the germline V gene (reference sequence).

V gene TRBV5-5 combines with J gene TRBJ1-6; D not resolved. CDR3 length equals 15 residues. Trimming left V 0 bases short and J 7 bases short, with 11 bases between. From germline, CDR1 is SGHKS and CDR2 YYEKEE (reference sequence). The CDR3 reads CASSLAEFLNSPLHF. As DNA, the CDR3 is TGTGCCAGCAGCTTGGCCGAATTCCTAAATTCACCCCTCCACTTT.

This clone is a singleton in its sample. The rearrangement links TRBV5-6 to TRBJ1-1; 7 nucleotides match TRBD1. V was clipped by 4 bases and J by 0 bases; unmatched bases: 3. The CDR3 has 14 residues. Germline V gene lookup returns CDR1 SGHDT and CDR2 YYEEEE. CDR3 residues: CASSQGGLNTEAFF. The CDR3 DNA follows: TGTGCCAGCAGCCAGGGGGGTTTGAACACTGAAGCTTTCTTT.

The chain is built from TRBV29-1 and TRBJ2-5, with D tentatively TRBD1 or TRBD2 (5 bases each). Trimming removed 3 bases at V and 5 bases at J, with 13 bases between. Germline-derived CDR1 and CDR2 are SQVTM and ANQGSEA. This CDR3 has 13 residues. The CDR3 is CSVDSGPGETQYF. DNA for the CDR3: TGCAGCGTTGATTCGGGGCCCGGGGAGACCCAGTACTTC.

CDR3 amino acids: CAPGRGSVYTEAFF. In DNA, the CDR3 is TGTGCCCCCGGGAGGGGTAGTGTCTACACTGAAGCTTTCTTT. This sequence joins TRBV2 and TRBJ1-1, with D maybe TRBD1 (5 bases). V lost 11 bases and J 3 bases, leaving 19 bases between the germline ends. The CDR3 extends over 14 amino acids. The germline V gene encodes CDR1 SNHLY and CDR2 FYNNEI.

V is TRBV11-2 and J is TRBJ2-2; tentatively, D is TRBD1 or TRBD2 (5 bases each). The CDR3 loop spans 16 amino acids. CDR1 is SGHAT, CDR2 FQNNGV, per germline. Trimming pared 5 bases from V and 1 base from J, leaving 14 bases between. The CDR3 sequence: CASSPSGTENTGELFF. The DNA for the CDR3 is TGTGCCAGCAGCCCGTCCGGGACGGAGAACACCGGGGAGCTGTTTTTT.

The chain has TRBV18 and TRBJ2-5; TRBD1 matches at 8 bases. V lost 6 bases to trimming and J lost 0 bases; unmatched junction nucleotides: 9. Germline CDR1 and CDR2: KGHSH and LQKENI. The CDR3 is 16 residues long. The DNA for the CDR3 is TGTGCCAGCTCCGGTAACAGGGGGGAGTACCAAGAGACCCAGTACTTC. The encoded protein is CASSGNRGEYQETQYF.

The sample holds a few counts of this clone. The rearrangement joins TRBV4-3 to TRBJ2-7; tentatively, D is TRBD1 (6 bases). CDR1 and CDR2 (germline): LGHNA, YSLEER. This CDR3 comprises 15 residues. V was shortened by 6 bases and J by 2 bases, with 17 bases between the two germline ends. The CDR3 loop reads CASSLAQGLAYEQYF. CDR3 nucleotide sequence: TGCGCCAGCAGTCTTGCTCAGGGGTTGGCCTACGAGCAGTACTTC.